The rows below give T cell receptor beta chains drawn from one sample of a study of cytomegalovirus exposure and HLA in healthy donors. The repertoire was sequenced with immunoSEQ multiplex PCR; TCRdb's copy has only in-frame clones and lacks some. The profile covers roughly 130,000 clones, with around 74% appearing a single time and around 4.1% taken by the ten largest. Sequencing used PBMCs. The receptor set was obtained from a man between 18 and 35 years old in good health and CMV-seropositive. CDR3s include the opening cysteine and the closing phenylalanine or tryptophan. The D gene is left open where the match is weak. Clone size, where shown, is once, few, many, or a class for clones that have expanded.

d_call: .; clone_size: .; cdr3_length: 15; j_call: TRBJ2-7; v_call: TRBV4-2; cdr3_aa: CASSQDGHRAYEQYF; cdr3_nt: TGTGCCAGCAGCCAAGATGGACACCGAGCCTACGAGCAGTACTTC
d_call: .; clone_size: .; cdr3_length: 14; j_call: TRBJ2-3; v_call: TRBV11-2; cdr3_aa: CASSLQGGQDTQYF; cdr3_nt: TGTGCCAGCAGCTTACAGGGGGGTCAAGATACGCAGTATTTT
d_call: .; clone_size: .; cdr3_length: 14; j_call: TRBJ1-1; v_call: TRBV6-5; cdr3_aa: CASSDRQVSLKAFF; cdr3_nt: TGTGCCAGCAGTGATAGGCAGGTTTCACTTAAAGCTTTCTTT
d_call: TRBD2; clone_size: .; cdr3_length: 15; j_call: TRBJ2-7; v_call: TRBV5-4; cdr3_aa: CASSSTSGGIYEQYF; cdr3_nt: TGTGCCAGCAGCTCGACTAGCGGGGGGATCTACGAGCAGTACTTC
d_call: TRBD2; clone_size: .; cdr3_length: 15; j_call: TRBJ2-5; v_call: TRBV7-7; cdr3_aa: CASSSGLAGGETQYF; cdr3_nt: TGTGCTAGCAGCTCCGGACTAGCGGGAGGAGAGACCCAGTACTTC
d_call: TRBD1; clone_size: .; cdr3_length: 14; j_call: TRBJ2-1; v_call: TRBV7-9; cdr3_aa: CASSNRDSYNEQFF; cdr3_nt: TGTGCCAGCAGCAACCGGGACAGTTACAATGAGCAGTTCTTC
d_call: TRBD1; clone_size: .; cdr3_length: 15; j_call: TRBJ1-1; v_call: TRBV30; cdr3_aa: CAWSGDRYMNTEAFF; cdr3_nt: TGTGCCTGGAGTGGGGACAGATATATGAACACTGAAGCTTTCTTT
d_call: .; clone_size: once; cdr3_length: 17; j_call: TRBJ1-4; v_call: TRBV7-9; cdr3_aa: CASSLALGRVANEKLFF; cdr3_nt: TGTGCCAGCAGCTTAGCGCTTGGCAGGGTAGCTAATGAAAAACTGTTTTTT
d_call: .; clone_size: .; cdr3_length: 16; j_call: TRBJ2-7; v_call: TRBV27; cdr3_aa: CASSPTSGQPSYEQYF; cdr3_nt: TGTGCCAGCAGTCCCACCTCAGGACAGCCTTCCTACGAGCAGTACTTC
d_call: .; clone_size: .; cdr3_length: 16; j_call: TRBJ1-4; v_call: TRBV28; cdr3_aa: CASSPKTGRGNEKLFF; cdr3_nt: TGTGCCAGCAGCCCCAAGACCGGGCGGGGTAATGAAAAACTGTTTTTT
d_call: .; clone_size: .; cdr3_length: 11; j_call: TRBJ2-5; v_call: TRBV2; cdr3_aa: CASSYQETQYF; cdr3_nt: TGTGCCAGCAGCTACCAAGAGACCCAGTACTTC
d_call: TRBD2; clone_size: .; cdr3_length: 13; j_call: TRBJ2-1; v_call: TRBV27; cdr3_aa: CASSRGGVNEQFF; cdr3_nt: TGTGCCAGCAGTAGGGGAGGGGTCAATGAGCAGTTCTTC
d_call: TRBD1; clone_size: .; cdr3_length: 14; j_call: TRBJ1-5; v_call: TRBV4-3; cdr3_aa: CASSVGQGEQPQHF; cdr3_nt: TGCGCCAGCAGCGTTGGACAGGGGGAACAGCCCCAGCATTTT
d_call: TRBD1; clone_size: .; cdr3_length: 15; j_call: TRBJ2-5; v_call: TRBV5-1; cdr3_aa: CASSPEGQDQETQYF; cdr3_nt: TGCGCCAGCAGCCCCGAGGGACAGGATCAAGAGACCCAGTACTTC
d_call: TRBD2; clone_size: .; cdr3_length: 15; j_call: TRBJ2-1; v_call: TRBV5-7; cdr3_aa: CASSGGLAGGREQFF; cdr3_nt: TGTGCCAGCAGCGGCGGACTAGCGGGTGGGAGGGAGCAGTTCTTC
d_call: .; clone_size: .; cdr3_length: 13; j_call: TRBJ2-1; v_call: TRBV19; cdr3_aa: CASSRGLINEQFF; cdr3_nt: TGTGCCAGTAGTAGGGGACTGATCAATGAGCAGTTCTTC
d_call: .; clone_size: .; cdr3_length: 14; j_call: TRBJ1-5; v_call: TRBV2; cdr3_aa: CASSESPLKQPQHF; cdr3_nt: TGTGCCAGCAGTGAAAGCCCGTTAAAGCAGCCCCAGCATTTT
d_call: TRBD1; clone_size: few; cdr3_length: 15; j_call: TRBJ1-1; v_call: TRBV6-5; cdr3_aa: CASSGLGDRGAEAFF; cdr3_nt: TGTGCCAGCAGCGGTTTGGGGGACAGAGGAGCTGAAGCTTTCTTT
d_call: TRBD1; clone_size: .; cdr3_length: 15; j_call: TRBJ2-1; v_call: TRBV28; cdr3_aa: CATRQGIRLYNEQFF; cdr3_nt: TGTGCCACCCGACAGGGGATAAGGTTGTACAATGAGCAGTTCTTC
d_call: .; clone_size: .; cdr3_length: 12; j_call: TRBJ2-5; v_call: TRBV5-1; cdr3_aa: CASSMTVEAQYF; cdr3_nt: TGCGCCAGCAGTATGACGGTAGAGGCCCAGTACTTC
d_call: .; clone_size: .; cdr3_length: 17; j_call: TRBJ2-7; v_call: TRBV28; cdr3_aa: CASRLALPGSTSYEQYF; cdr3_nt: TGTGCCAGCAGGCTAGCTCTTCCCGGGTCGACCTCCTACGAGCAGTACTTC
d_call: TRBD2; clone_size: .; cdr3_length: 17; j_call: TRBJ2-5; v_call: TRBV2; cdr3_aa: CASSALMVGLGPETQYF; cdr3_nt: TGTGCCAGCAGTGCCCTCATGGTCGGACTAGGGCCCGAGACCCAGTACTTC
d_call: TRBD1; clone_size: .; cdr3_length: 15; j_call: TRBJ1-3; v_call: TRBV29-1; cdr3_aa: CSVLETGSSGNTIYF; cdr3_nt: TGCAGCGTTCTGGAGACAGGGTCATCTGGAAACACCATATATTTT
d_call: TRBD1; clone_size: .; cdr3_length: 16; j_call: TRBJ2-7; v_call: TRBV19; cdr3_aa: CASSPQGQAISYEQYF; cdr3_nt: TGTGCCAGTAGTCCGCAAGGACAGGCCATCTCCTACGAGCAGTACTTC
d_call: TRBD2; clone_size: few; cdr3_length: 14; j_call: TRBJ2-7; v_call: TRBV25-1; cdr3_aa: CASSVRGEMYEQYF; cdr3_nt: TGTGCCAGCAGTGTCCGGGGGGAGATGTACGAGCAGTACTTC
d_call: .; clone_size: .; cdr3_length: 13; j_call: TRBJ2-1; v_call: TRBV29-1; cdr3_aa: CSVRGSSYNEQFF; cdr3_nt: TGCAGCGTTCGGGGGAGCTCCTACAATGAGCAGTTCTTC
d_call: .; clone_size: once; cdr3_length: 14; j_call: TRBJ1-5; v_call: TRBV6-5; cdr3_aa: CASSYGPVEQPQHF; cdr3_nt: TGTGCCAGCAGTTACGGTCCGGTCGAGCAGCCCCAGCATTTT
d_call: .; clone_size: once; cdr3_length: 16; j_call: TRBJ1-3; v_call: TRBV7-6; cdr3_aa: CASSLALSVTGNTIYF; cdr3_nt: TGTGCCAGCAGCTTAGCGCTCAGTGTGACTGGAAACACCATATATTTT
d_call: .; clone_size: .; cdr3_length: 15; j_call: TRBJ2-5; v_call: TRBV2; cdr3_aa: CASNEPGKLRETQYF; cdr3_nt: TGTGCCAGCAACGAACCCGGGAAACTCAGGGAGACCCAGTACTTC
d_call: .; clone_size: .; cdr3_length: 13; j_call: TRBJ2-7; v_call: TRBV5-1; cdr3_aa: CASSTMGPAEQYF; cdr3_nt: TGCGCCAGCAGCACCATGGGCCCGGCCGAGCAGTACTTC
d_call: .; clone_size: .; cdr3_length: 15; j_call: TRBJ1-6; v_call: TRBV5-4; cdr3_aa: CASSPPRATNSPLHF; cdr3_nt: TGTGCCAGCAGTCCTCCCAGGGCAACTAATTCACCCCTCCACTTT
d_call: TRBD1; clone_size: .; cdr3_length: 13; j_call: TRBJ1-1; v_call: TRBV5-1; cdr3_aa: CASSYRTGHEAFF; cdr3_nt: TGCGCCAGCAGCTACCGGACAGGCCATGAAGCTTTCTTT
d_call: TRBD2; clone_size: .; cdr3_length: 19; j_call: TRBJ2-1; v_call: TRBV5-1; cdr3_aa: CASSLAPRDGRALYNEQFF; cdr3_nt: TGCGCCAGCAGCTTGGCCCCTCGGGACGGGAGGGCCCTATACAATGAGCAGTTCTTC
d_call: TRBD2; clone_size: few; cdr3_length: 15; j_call: TRBJ2-7; v_call: TRBV29-1; cdr3_aa: CSVEVPSGDTYEQYF; cdr3_nt: TGCAGCGTTGAAGTCCCTAGCGGGGATACCTACGAGCAGTACTTC
d_call: .; clone_size: once; cdr3_length: 13; j_call: TRBJ1-1; v_call: TRBV19; cdr3_aa: CASKIPPGGEAFF; cdr3_nt: TGTGCCAGTAAAATCCCCCCCGGAGGAGAAGCTTTCTTT
d_call: .; clone_size: .; cdr3_length: 15; j_call: TRBJ1-3; v_call: TRBV9; cdr3_aa: CASSVARGRGNTIYF; cdr3_nt: TGTGCCAGCAGCGTAGCACGGGGGAGAGGAAACACCATATATTTT
d_call: .; clone_size: .; cdr3_length: 13; j_call: TRBJ2-7; v_call: TRBV6-5; cdr3_aa: CASSQPGSYEQYF; cdr3_nt: TGTGCCAGCAGTCAGCCAGGGTCCTACGAGCAGTACTTC
d_call: .; clone_size: .; cdr3_length: 16; j_call: TRBJ2-7; v_call: TRBV15; cdr3_aa: CATSRQGIGASYEQYF; cdr3_nt: TGTGCCACCAGCAGACAGGGGATAGGGGCCTCCTACGAGCAGTACTTC